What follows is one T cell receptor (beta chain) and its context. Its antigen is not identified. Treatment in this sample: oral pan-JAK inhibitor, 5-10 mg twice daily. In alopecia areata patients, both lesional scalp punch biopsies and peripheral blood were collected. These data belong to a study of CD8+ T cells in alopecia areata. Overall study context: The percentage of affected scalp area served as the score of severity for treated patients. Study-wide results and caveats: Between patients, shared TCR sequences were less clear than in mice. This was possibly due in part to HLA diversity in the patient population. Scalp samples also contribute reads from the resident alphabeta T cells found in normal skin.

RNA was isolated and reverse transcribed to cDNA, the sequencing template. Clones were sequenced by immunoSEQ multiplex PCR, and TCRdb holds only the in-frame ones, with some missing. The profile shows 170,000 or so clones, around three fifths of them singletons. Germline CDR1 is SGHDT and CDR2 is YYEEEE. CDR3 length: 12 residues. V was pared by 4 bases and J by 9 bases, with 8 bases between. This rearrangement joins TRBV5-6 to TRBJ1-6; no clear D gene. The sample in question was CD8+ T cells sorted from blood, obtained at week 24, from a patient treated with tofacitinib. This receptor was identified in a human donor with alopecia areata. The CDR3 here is CASSPSGSPLHF. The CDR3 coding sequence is TGTGCCAGCAGCCCCTCGGGTTCACCCCTCCACTTT.